The clone carrying this T cell receptor (beta chain) was picked up a small number of times. Its specificity is unknown. Full-length variable regions came from constant-region reverse primers plus semi-nested Nested Universal Primer A PCR. TCRdb re-analysed the 5' RACE reads in MiXCR, keeping a single row per CDR3 protein. The sample lists some 54,000 distinct CDR3 sequences, roughly 17% occurring once. CDR3 length: 14 residues. The V gene's germline CDR1 is SGHRS and CDR2 YFSETQ. V was cut by 0 bases and J by 7 bases, with 13 bases left in between. Study-wide findings and caveats: The larger cohort examined one V-J beta rearrangement, not whole repertoires.

This chain links TRBV5-1 with TRBJ1-1; no clear D gene. The sequence derives from a female donor with breast cancer. Sequencing was done on a sample of naive CD4+ T cells sorted from blood. As to subset: naive CD4+ T cells, CD4+CD45RA+CD25-. The CDR3 bases are TGCGCCAGCAGCTTGGAGGGATCCGGGCTTGAAGCTTTCTTT. Its protein is CASSLEGSGLEAFF.